Below, 24 T cell receptor beta chains from the same sample are listed, as sequenced in a study of OX40 agonist ivuxolimab in advanced cancers. The data were produced by immunoSEQ multiplex PCR, yet TCRdb's version contains in-frame clones alone and is incomplete. Of some 80,000 clones in the sample, around 94% were seen once. The sequenced sample was CD4+ or CD8+ T cells sorted from blood, obtained in a trial of the OX40 agonist ivuxolimab. The receptors here all came from an adult with an advanced solid tumor such as melanoma, head and neck, liver or kidney cancer.

The genes are TRBV7-6 and TRBJ2-2; the D is unclear. The CDR3 is made up of 15 amino acids. Germline lookup yields CDR1 SGHVS and CDR2 FNYEAQ. The V gene lost 5 bases and the J gene lost 6 bases, with 16 bases spanning the gap. The CDR3 region has the DNA TGTGCCAGCAGCACCGTCTCAATCGAAGCCGGGGAGCTGTTTTTT. Translation gives CASSTVSIEAGELFF.

The J gene is TRBJ1-2, the V gene TRBV27; 11 bases match TRBD1. Germline V lookup: CDR1 MNHEY, CDR2 SMNVEV (reference sequence). CDR3 length: 15 residues. After removal of 5 bases from V and 3 bases from J, the junction contained 5 bases not matched to a gene. CDR3 sequence: CASSIRTGGHYGYTF. The DNA of the CDR3 is TGTGCCAGCAGTATACGGACAGGGGGCCACTATGGCTACACCTTC.

The chain couples TRBV9 to TRBJ2-7, with D tentatively TRBD1 (6 bases). This CDR3 region has 15 residues. Trimming left V 1 base short and J 2 bases short, with 13 bases between. CDR1 and CDR2 from the germline V gene are SGDLS and YYNGEE. The CDR3 coding sequence is TGTGCCAGCAGCGTAACAGGGACGGGAACCTACGAGCAGTACTTC. Translation: CASSVTGTGTYEQYF.

This clone was counted a single time. The V call is TRBV6-5, the J call TRBJ2-1; D is undetermined. V shed 7 bases and J shed 1 base, with 14 bases lying between them. Germline CDR1 MNHEY, CDR2 SVGAGI. This CDR3 has 15 amino acids. As DNA, the CDR3 is TGTGCCAGCAAGACGAGAAGGTCGTCCTACAATGAGCAGTTCTTC. This encodes CASKTRRSSYNEQFF.

The V and J genes are TRBV7-9 and TRBJ1-1; unclear D gene. Looked up from germline, CDR1 is SEHNR and CDR2 is FQNEAQ (reference sequence). The CDR3 is 13 amino acids. V lost 5 bases and J lost 4, with 11 bases in between. CDR3 bases: TGTGCCAGCAGCGTTAGTTGGGGCACTGAAGCTTTCTTT. Protein: CASSVSWGTEAFF.

This chain connects TRBV29-1 to TRBJ2-7; D gene uncertain. The germline gives CDR1 SQVTM, CDR2 ANQGSEA. The CDR3 runs to 11 residues. Trimming shortened V by 4 bases and J by 4 bases, and 8 bases separated the two germline ends. CDR3 amino acids: CSVGKTYEQYF. CDR3 coding DNA: TGCAGCGTTGGGAAAACTTACGAGCAGTACTTC.

The chain uses TRBV19 and TRBJ2-1; 10 nucleotides match TRBD2. Germline V lookup: CDR1 LNHDA, CDR2 SQIVND (reference sequence). The CDR3 contains 14 residues. Trimming at V came to 5 bases and at J to 6 bases, leaving 4 bases not matched to a gene. This CDR3 is CASSGPSGGNEQFF. DNA for the CDR3: TGTGCCAGTAGTGGGCCTAGCGGGGGCAATGAGCAGTTCTTC. Full variable domain (outside the CDR3, taken from reference TRBV19 and TRBJ2-1): DGGITQSPKYLFRKEGQNVTLSCEQNLNHDAMYWYRQDPGQGLRLIYYSQIVNDFQKGDIAEGYSVSREKKESFPLTVTSAQKNPTAFYLCASSGPSGGNEQFFGPGTRLTVL.

This CDR3 is CASSIGTGDEQYF. CDR3 nucleotides: TGTGCCAGTAGTATAGGGACAGGGGACGAGCAGTACTTC. The chain combines TRBV19 with TRBJ2-7; 9 bases are shared with TRBD1. Trimming at V came to 1 base and at J to 5 bases, leaving 0 bases not matched to a gene. This CDR3 spans 13 amino acids. CDR1 and CDR2 from the germline V gene are LNHDA and SQIVND (reference sequence). The whole variable domain, filled in from reference TRBV19 and TRBJ2-7, reads DGGITQSPKYLFRKEGQNVTLSCEQNLNHDAMYWYRQDPGQGLRLIYYSQIVNDFQKGDIAEGYSVSREKKESFPLTVTSAQKNPTAFYLCASSIGTGDEQYFGPGTRLTVT.

This clone was detected once. V is TRBV7-9 and J is TRBJ2-1; 11 positions match TRBD2. Germline V gene lookup returns CDR1 SEHNR and CDR2 FQNEAQ (reference sequence). The CDR3 loop spans 19 amino acids. The ends lost 5 bases at V and 0 bases at J; junction bases unmatched: 12. Here the CDR3 reads CASSPSAGLAVSSYNEQFF. DNA of the CDR3: TGTGCCAGCAGCCCTAGCGCGGGACTAGCGGTTAGCTCCTACAATGAGCAGTTCTTC.

The chain links TRBV6-5 to TRBJ2-2; no reliable D call. The length of the CDR3 is 15 residues. The germline gives CDR1 MNHEY, CDR2 SVGAGI. V was trimmed by 0 bases and J by 5 bases, leaving 10 bases between them. The CDR3: CASSYSTGRTGELFF. The CDR3 DNA reads TGTGCCAGCAGTTACTCAACCGGAAGGACCGGGGAGCTGTTTTTT.

CDR3 region: CASRGLAESYNEQFF. The CDR3 DNA follows: TGTGCCAGCAGGGGACTAGCGGAAAGCTACAATGAGCAGTTCTTC. The rearrangement joins TRBV2 to TRBJ2-1; 11 nucleotides match TRBD2. The ends lost 6 bases at V and 3 bases at J; junction bases unmatched: 4. CDR1 is SNHLY, CDR2 FYNNEI, per germline. This CDR3 spans 15 amino acids.

In this sample, this clone turned up a few times. The chain joins TRBV4-1 to TRBJ1-1, with D perhaps matching TRBD1 (5 bases). The CDR3 sequence is 13 residues long. The germline V gene encodes CDR1 MGHRA and CDR2 YSYEKL. V gave up 5 bases and J gave up 1 base, with 8 bases separating them. CDR3: CASSAGGNTEAFF. The CDR3 nucleotides are TGCGCCAGCAGCGCCGGGGGGAACACTGAAGCTTTCTTT.

The chain couples TRBV4-3 to TRBJ1-2, with 10 bases aligning to TRBD1. V gave up 4 bases and J gave up 6 bases; unmatched junction bases: 5. Germline-derived CDR1 and CDR2 are LGHNA and YSLEER. The CDR3 extends over 14 amino acids. In DNA form, the CDR3 reads TGCGCCAGCAGCCCCGGGACAGGGGACCATGGCTACACCTTC. Its protein is CASSPGTGDHGYTF.

This rearrangement joins TRBV9 to TRBJ2-3; perhaps TRBD1 as D (6 bases). The germline V and J ends were trimmed by 3 bases and 0 bases, with 17 bases remaining between them. This CDR3 contains 17 residues. Germline V CDR1 and CDR2: SGDLS, YYNGEE. The CDR3 sequence is CASSEAPGTPSTDTQYF. Written as DNA, the CDR3 is TGTGCCAGCAGCGAGGCTCCCGGGACACCTAGCACAGATACGCAGTATTTT.

This clone showed up just once. V gene TRBV18 combines with J gene TRBJ2-3, with no clear D. With 5 bases removed from V and 10 bases from J, the gap between germline ends came to 10 bases. The CDR3 extends over 11 amino acids. Germline loops: CDR1 KGHSH, CDR2 LQKENI. CDR3 DNA sequence: TGTGCCAGCTCATCCGATCCGGCGCAGTATTTT. Translation: CASSSDPAQYF.

The chain recombines TRBV27 with TRBJ1-5; no firm D call. CDR3 length: 14 residues. Looked up from germline, CDR1 is MNHEY and CDR2 is SMNVEV (reference sequence). The V end was cut by 5 bases, the J end by 8 bases, with 16 bases between. In DNA, the CDR3 is TGTGCCAGCAGTCTCACTGTTTTGGGGAAGCCCCAGCATTTT. Residues: CASSLTVLGKPQHF.

This sequence joins TRBV9 and TRBJ2-3, with 13 bases that match TRBD2. The CDR3 totals 16 residues. V shed 2 bases, J shed 4 bases, and the junction held 4 bases outside the gene matches. Looked up from germline, CDR1 is SGDLS and CDR2 is YYNGEE. The CDR3 sequence is CASSVGLAGVADTQYF. The DNA for the CDR3 is TGTGCCAGCAGCGTTGGACTAGCGGGGGTGGCAGATACGCAGTATTTT.

This chain uses TRBV7-6 with TRBJ2-2, with D tentatively TRBD1 (6 bases). V lost 5 bases and J lost 5, with 6 bases in between. The CDR3 contains 12 residues. The germline V gene encodes CDR1 SGHVS and CDR2 FNYEAQ. The CDR3 sequence: CASSTGTGELFF. DNA of the CDR3: TGTGCCAGCAGCACAGGGACCGGGGAGCTGTTTTTT.

This chain uses TRBV15 with TRBJ1-2; D not certain. Deletions cut 3 bases from V and 8 bases from J, with 19 bases between. Per the germline V gene, CDR1 is LNHNV and CDR2 is YYDKDF (reference sequence). The CDR3 covers 15 residues. CDR3 region: CATSSAPVPASGYTF. The DNA for the CDR3 is TGTGCCACCAGCAGTGCCCCGGTCCCGGCTTCCGGCTACACCTTC.

The chain joins TRBV19 to TRBJ2-1, with 7 bases matching TRBD2. Per germline, CDR1 LNHDA and CDR2 SQIVND (reference sequence). The length of the CDR3 is 13 residues. V trimming: 6 bases; J trimming: 9 bases; junction bases outside the gene matches: 8. The CDR3 DNA reads TGTGCCAGTAGCTGGACTAGGGGTCGTGAGCAGTTCTTC. It translates to CASSWTRGREQFF. The whole variable domain, remainder taken from reference TRBV19 and TRBJ2-1, is DGGITQSPKYLFRKEGQNVTLSCEQNLNHDAMYWYRQDPGQGLRLIYYSQIVNDFQKGDIAEGYSVSREKKESFPLTVTSAQKNPTAFYLCASSWTRGREQFFGPGTRLTVL.

The rearrangement joins TRBV4-3 to TRBJ2-2; 13 positions match TRBD2. Germline CDR1 and CDR2: LGHNA and YSLEER. This CDR3 region has 18 residues. J lost 7 bases, V lost 1 base, and 9 bases had no gene match. The CDR3 DNA reads as TGCGCCAGCAGCCAAGGGACTAGCGGGAGCGCCAGGGGCGGGGAGCTGTTTTTT. Translation gives CASSQGTSGSARGGELFF.

J is TRBJ2-2 and V is TRBV4-1; D perhaps matches TRBD2 (6 bases). CDR1 MGHRA and CDR2 YSYEKL come from the germline V gene. This CDR3 has 17 residues. With 1 base removed from V and 1 base from J, the gap between germline ends came to 13 bases. CDR3 sequence reads: CASSQARPGLNTGELFF. DNA of the CDR3: TGCGCCAGCAGCCAAGCGAGGCCGGGACTGAACACCGGGGAGCTGTTTTTT.

The rearrangement links TRBV4-3 to TRBJ2-3; the D gene is possibly TRBD1 (6 bases). This CDR3 region has 16 residues. Trimming stripped 4 bases from V and 0 bases from J, with 14 bases between. The germline gives CDR1 LGHNA, CDR2 YSLEER. The CDR3 region is CASSPRGTPSTDTQYF. CDR3 DNA sequence: TGCGCCAGCAGCCCCCGAGGGACACCAAGCACAGATACGCAGTATTTT.

The J gene is TRBJ2-7, the V gene TRBV10-3, with 11 nucleotides matching TRBD1. J was trimmed by 2 bases and V by 1 base; bases with no gene match: 4. CDR1 and CDR2 (germline): ENHRY, SYGVKD. The CDR3 is 16 residues long. The CDR3 DNA reads as TGTGCCATCAGTGAGTTGGGACAGGGGGTCGCCTACGAGCAGTACTTC. Residues: CAISELGQGVAYEQYF.